The sequence of this TCR beta chain was determined in a study of immune cell composition in non-small cell lung cancer. Looking at the study overall: Lung adenocarcinoma or squamous carcinoma made up most tumours. Regarding the study as a whole: Overall clonality, unlike maximal tumour-associated clone frequency, did not predict TIL reactivity. Tumour TCR-beta clonality was not significantly tied to smoking pack-years.

Normal lung sampling was at least 3 cm from the tumour, as distant as possible. Template was genomic DNA from frozen, unsorted single-cell suspensions. This clone was detected once. Its antigen remains unknown. Repertoires were generated with immunoSEQ multiplex PCR, while TCRdb's copy carries only in-frame clones and drops some. The sample carries about 2,000 clones, around 70% recorded once. This TCR came from a human donor with non-small cell lung cancer. Sequenced sample: non-adjacent lung tissue.

This CDR3 reads CASSLQQESGANVLTF. CDR3 coding DNA: TGTGCCAGCAGTTTGCAACAGGAATCTGGGGCCAACGTCCTGACTTTC. The J gene is TRBJ2-6, the V gene TRBV6-5, with D possibly TRBD1 on 5 matching bases. CDR3 length equals 16 residues. V lost 4 bases to trimming and J lost 1 base, with 11 bases between them. The germline gives CDR1 MNHEY, CDR2 SVGAGI.